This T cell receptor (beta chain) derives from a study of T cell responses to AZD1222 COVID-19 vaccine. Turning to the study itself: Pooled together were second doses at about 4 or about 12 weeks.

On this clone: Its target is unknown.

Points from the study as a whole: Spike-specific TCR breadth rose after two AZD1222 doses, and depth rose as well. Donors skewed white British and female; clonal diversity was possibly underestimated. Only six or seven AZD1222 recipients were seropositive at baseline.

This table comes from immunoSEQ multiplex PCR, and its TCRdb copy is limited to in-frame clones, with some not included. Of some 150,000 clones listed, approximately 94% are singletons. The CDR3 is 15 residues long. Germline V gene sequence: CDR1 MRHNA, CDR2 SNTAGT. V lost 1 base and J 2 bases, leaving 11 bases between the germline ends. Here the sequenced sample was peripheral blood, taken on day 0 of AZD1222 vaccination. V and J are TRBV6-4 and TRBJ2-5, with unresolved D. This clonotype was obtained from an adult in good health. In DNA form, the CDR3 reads TGTGCCAGCAGTGACTGCCCCCGGACGCAAGAGACCCAGTACTTC. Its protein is CASSDCPRTQETQYF.